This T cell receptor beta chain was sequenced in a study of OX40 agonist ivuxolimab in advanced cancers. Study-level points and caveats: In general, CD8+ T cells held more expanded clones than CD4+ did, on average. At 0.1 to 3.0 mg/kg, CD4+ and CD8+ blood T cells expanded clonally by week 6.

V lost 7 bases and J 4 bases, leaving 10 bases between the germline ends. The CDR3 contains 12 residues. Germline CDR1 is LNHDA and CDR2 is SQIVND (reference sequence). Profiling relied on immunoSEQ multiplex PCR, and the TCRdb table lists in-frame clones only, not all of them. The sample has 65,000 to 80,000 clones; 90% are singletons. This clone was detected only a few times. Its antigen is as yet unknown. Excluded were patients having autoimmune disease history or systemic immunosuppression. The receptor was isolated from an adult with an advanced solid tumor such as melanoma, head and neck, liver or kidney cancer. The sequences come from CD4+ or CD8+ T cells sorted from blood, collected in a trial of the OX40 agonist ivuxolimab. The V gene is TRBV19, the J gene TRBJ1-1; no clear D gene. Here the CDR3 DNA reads TGTGCCAGTATTGGGCGATTCACTGAAGCTTTCTTT. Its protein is CASIGRFTEAFF.